This passage covers 18 T cell receptor beta chains from one sample sequenced in a study of early T cells in non-severe SARS-CoV-2 infection. Each CDR3 protein gets one entry after TCRdb re-called the 5' RACE reads with MiXCR. The sample holds more than 55,000 distinct CDR3 sequences; around 9.3% are singletons and the top ten take approximately 15%. The sequencing input was whole blood. The receptors shown here come from an adult who was a healthcare worker with PCR-confirmed SARS-CoV-2 infection or an uninfected control (not recorded which).

With regard to this clonotype: A much larger clone sits a single nucleotide away, making a read error possible. The genes are TRBV18 and TRBJ1-6, with 9 bases lining up with TRBD1. This CDR3 has 14 residues. Germline loops: CDR1 KGHSH, CDR2 LQKENI. V dropped 3 bases and J dropped 8; count of bases not matched to a gene: 2. The CDR3 bases are TGTGCCAGCTCACCTGACAGGGGGTATTCACCCCTCCACTTT. It codes for CASSPDRGYSPLHF.

This clonotype turned up a few times. CDR3 amino acids: CASSMAGVPETQYF. CDR3 nucleotides: TGTGCCAGCAGCATGGCGGGAGTACCCGAGACCCAGTACTTC. The chain carries TRBV9 and TRBJ2-5; 7 nucleotides match TRBD2. With V trimmed by 4 bases and J by 5 bases, 8 bases remained unmatched. The CDR3 spans 14 residues. CDR1 SGDLS and CDR2 YYNGEE come from the germline V gene.

This clonotype was seen many times. The chain uses TRBV7-3 and TRBJ2-2; 7 bases line up with TRBD2. The CDR3 is 17 residues long. Trimming cost V 3 bases and J 7 bases; bases outside gene matches: 14. CDR1 is SGHTA and CDR2 is FQGTGA in the germline V gene. CDR3 DNA: TGTGCCAGCAGCTTGACGTCAGGTAGCGGGCACGGCGGGGAGCTGTTTTTT. Protein sequence: CASSLTSGSGHGGELFF.

This clonotype was picked up many times. This chain connects TRBV9 to TRBJ2-1; 11 positions agree with TRBD2. Germline V gene lookup returns CDR1 SGDLS and CDR2 YYNGEE. V shed 0 bases, J shed 3 bases, and the junction held 8 bases outside the gene matches. The CDR3 runs 18 residues. CDR3 in amino acids: CASSVATTTSGIYNEQFF. CDR3 bases: TGTGCCAGCAGCGTAGCTACCACGACTAGCGGGATCTACAATGAGCAGTTCTTC.

This clonotype was recorded once. The CDR3 reads CASSGDRGTEAFF. CDR3 coding DNA: TGTGCCAGCAGTGGGGACAGGGGGACTGAAGCTTTCTTT. The chain is built from TRBV2 and TRBJ1-1; TRBD1 matches 11 bases. The CDR3 loop spans 13 amino acids. Germline V lookup: CDR1 SNHLY, CDR2 FYNNEI. J lost 5 bases, V lost 4 bases, and 0 bases had no gene match.

In this sample, this clonotype turned up many times. V is TRBV2 and J is TRBJ1-2, with 7 bases matching TRBD1. V shed 7 bases, J shed 2 bases, and the junction held 1 base outside the gene matches. The CDR3 length is 12 residues. Germline CDR1 is SNHLY and CDR2 is FYNNEI. The CDR3 bases are TGTGCCAGCAAACAGGGGAACTATGGCTACACCTTC. It codes for CASKQGNYGYTF.

This clonotype was found many times. The chain links TRBV5-1 to TRBJ2-2; D ambiguous. V shed 4 bases and J shed 0 bases, with 10 bases lying between them. The germline gives CDR1 SGHRS, CDR2 YFSETQ. The CDR3 totals 15 residues. CDR3 sequence reads: CASSPRSSNTGELFF. Written as DNA, the CDR3 is TGCGCCAGCAGCCCCCGTTCTTCGAACACCGGGGAGCTGTTTTTT.

The V gene is TRBV3-1, the J gene TRBJ1-1, with 9 bases aligning to TRBD1. Germline values: CDR1 LGHDT, CDR2 YNNKEL (reference sequence). The CDR3 spans 15 residues. The V gene end was trimmed by 3 bases and the J gene end by 2 bases; junction bases not matched to a gene: 4. The CDR3 protein is CASSHRDRDNTEAFF. CDR3 DNA: TGTGCCAGCAGCCACCGGGACAGGGATAACACTGAAGCTTTCTTT.

V and J are TRBV5-5 and TRBJ2-7; D tentatively reads TRBD1 or TRBD2 (7 bases each). Trimming pared 4 bases from V and 6 bases from J, leaving 11 bases between. Per the germline V gene, CDR1 is SGHKS and CDR2 is YYEKEE (reference sequence). The CDR3 sequence is 12 residues long. The CDR3 nucleotides are TGTGCCAGCAGCCCAGGGGGGGCCGAGCAGTACTTC. Translating gives CASSPGGAEQYF.

This clonotype was seen repeatedly, ten times or more. The chain's CDR3 is CASSRSGSRFNEQFF. Here the CDR3 DNA reads TGTGCCAGCAGCCGTAGCGGGAGCAGGTTTAATGAGCAGTTCTTC. V and J are TRBV7-9 and TRBJ2-1, with 9 nucleotides matching TRBD2. Germline V gene lookup returns CDR1 SEHNR and CDR2 FQNEAQ (reference sequence). The CDR3 runs to 15 residues. The J segment lost 7 bases and the V segment lost 5 bases, leaving 9 bases of the junction unmatched.

In its sample, this clonotype was seen many times. CDR3 region: CASSPTSGAYNEQFF. The DNA for the CDR3 is TGCGCCAGCAGCCCTACTAGCGGGGCTTACAATGAGCAGTTCTTC. The chain employs TRBV5-1 and TRBJ2-1; 10 bases match TRBD2. Trimming at V came to 4 bases and at J to 4 bases, leaving 5 bases not matched to a gene. The CDR3 contains 15 residues. In germline, CDR1 is SGHRS, CDR2 YFSETQ.

The rearrangement uses TRBV2 and TRBJ1-1; the D gene is possibly TRBD1 (5 bases). The CDR3 sequence is 13 residues long. Germline lookup yields CDR1 SNHLY and CDR2 FYNNEI. Deletions cut 7 bases from V and 0 bases from J, with 9 bases between. The CDR3, as DNA: TGTGCCAGCACCAGGGAGCTGAACACTGAAGCTTTCTTT. It yields the protein CASTRELNTEAFF.

This rearrangement joins TRBV6-2 or TRBV6-3 to TRBJ2-1, with D possibly being TRBD1 (6 bases). This CDR3 is built from 18 residues. Germline V gene lookup returns CDR1 MNHEY and CDR2 SVGEGT. Trimming removed 0 bases at V and 6 bases at J, with 21 bases between. CDR3 region: CASSYSIGAGASVNEQFF. The DNA for the CDR3 is TGTGCCAGCAGTTACTCGATCGGAGCAGGGGCTTCGGTCAATGAGCAGTTCTTC.

Relative to its sample, this clonotype is medium-sized. The chain combines TRBV29-1 with TRBJ2-7; D tentatively reads TRBD1 or TRBD2 (5 bases each). This CDR3 contains 12 residues. Germline CDR1 reads SQVTM; CDR2 reads ANQGSEA. The V end was cut by 5 bases, the J end by 2 bases, with 10 bases between. The CDR3 sequence: CSVRDGTYEQYF. The DNA for the CDR3 is TGCAGCGTTAGGGACGGAACCTACGAGCAGTACTTC.

This clonotype was found a few times. For the CDR3, the DNA is TGTGCCAGCAGCCCCGGGGCAGGGGGCAGGAATGAGCAGTTCTTC. Translating it yields CASSPGAGGRNEQFF. The chain uses TRBV5-6 and TRBJ2-1, with 8 bases matching TRBD1. CDR1 and CDR2 (germline): SGHDT, YYEEEE. The CDR3 covers 15 residues. The J segment lost 7 bases and the V segment lost 4 bases, leaving 10 bases of the junction unmatched.

This clonotype was seen a few times. The rearrangement joins TRBV12-3 or TRBV12-4 to TRBJ2-2; D is perhaps TRBD1 (5 bases). Deletions cut 3 bases from V and 1 base from J, with 12 bases between. This CDR3 is 16 amino acids long. The CDR3 DNA sequence: TGTGCCAGCAGTTTGTTTGGGGCCCAGAACACCGGGGAGCTGTTTTTT. It encodes CASSLFGAQNTGELFF.

Many counts were recorded for this clonotype. J is TRBJ2-1 and V is TRBV9; D unclear. The CDR3 is made up of 13 amino acids. Trimming removed 0 bases at V and 8 bases at J, with 9 bases between. Germline loops: CDR1 SGDLS, CDR2 YYNGEE. CDR3 protein: CASSVEFSHEQFF. CDR3 bases: TGTGCCAGCAGCGTAGAGTTCTCCCATGAGCAGTTCTTC.

This clonotype was observed many times. CDR3 loop: CASSITAVTNQPQHF. CDR3 sequence (DNA): TGTGCCAGTAGTATTACGGCGGTTACCAATCAGCCCCAGCATTTT. The chain is built from TRBV19 and TRBJ1-5, with no clear D. From germline, CDR1 is LNHDA and CDR2 SQIVND (reference sequence). CDR3 size: 15 residues. Trimming removed 3 bases from V and 3 bases from J, with 12 bases in between.